The clone carrying this TCR beta chain was counted a single time. Assays examined 75,000 to 100,000 TCR templates per sample. Assay: immunoSEQ multiplex PCR; the TCRdb copy retains only in-frame clones and omits some. Of 87,000 or so clones in the sample, over 80% are singletons; the top ten hold roughly 15%. The V gene end was trimmed by 2 bases and the J gene end by 3 bases; junction bases not matched to a gene: 3. CDR1 and CDR2 (germline): MNHEY, SVGAGI. The CDR3 has 15 residues. The data belong to a study of siplizumab effects on memory and regulatory T cells. The rearrangement uses TRBV6-5 and TRBJ2-7; 11 nucleotides align to TRBD1. The receptor was isolated from a human donor in good health. The source material was CD4+ T cells sorted from blood. CDR3 coding DNA: TGTGCCAGCAGTTACACGGGACAGGGGGGCTACGAGCAGTACTTC. As protein: CASSYTGQGGYEQYF.